Below, 15 T cell receptor beta chains from the same sample are listed, as sequenced in a study of shared clonotypes between healthy human individuals. The data were produced by immunoSEQ multiplex PCR, yet TCRdb's version contains in-frame clones alone and is incomplete. The data show 2 million to 3 million clones, 80% to 95% seen once. The sequenced sample consisted of naive CD4+ T cells from PBMCs. Regarding subset: CD45RA+ positively selected. The receptors come from a man aged 18 to 30 in good health. Some clones in this sample may be carry-over from other donors' samples.

This rearrangement joins TRBV2 to TRBJ2-3, with 7 positions matching TRBD2. Germline V gene sequence: CDR1 SNHLY, CDR2 FYNNEI. V gave up 3 bases and J gave up 1 base; unmatched junction bases: 4. This CDR3 is built from 15 residues. The CDR3 is CASSERAGGTDTQYF. CDR3 nucleotide sequence: TGTGCCAGCAGTGAGAGGGCGGGGGGCACAGATACGCAGTATTTT.

This chain links TRBV28 with TRBJ2-3; D tentatively fits TRBD1 or TRBD2 (5 bases each). The V end lost 5 bases, the J end lost 4 bases, and 19 bases lay between the germline ends. CDR1 is MDHEN and CDR2 is SYDVKM in the germline V gene. The CDR3 has 16 amino acids. CDR3 in DNA: TGTGCCAGCAGTCTTTCCGGGACCCTCCGCGCAGATACGCAGTATTTT. It is translated as CASSLSGTLRADTQYF.

J is TRBJ1-4 and V is TRBV5-6; TRBD1 agrees at 7 bases. CDR3 size: 15 residues. Germline loops: CDR1 SGHDT, CDR2 YYEEEE. V was clipped by 4 bases and J by 8 bases; unmatched bases: 11. As DNA, the CDR3 is TGTGCCAGCAGCAGACGGACAGGAGGGGGGGAAAAACTGTTTTTT. Residues: CASSRRTGGGEKLFF.

The chain has TRBV2 and TRBJ2-3, with TRBD2 matching 9 bases. The CDR3 spans 13 residues. Trimming at V came to 11 bases and at J to 1 base, leaving 4 bases not matched to a gene. Germline CDR1 SNHLY, CDR2 FYNNEI. CDR3 region: CAGSSGGTDTQYF. The CDR3 bases are TGTGCCGGTTCTAGCGGGGGCACAGATACGCAGTATTTT.

V usage is TRBV2 and J usage is TRBJ2-5; D is ambiguous. Germline V gene sequence: CDR1 SNHLY, CDR2 FYNNEI. The CDR3 is 12 amino acids. Trimming took 11 bases from V and 2 from J, leaving 12 bases between them. CDR3: CAGQYRQETQYF. The DNA of the CDR3 is TGTGCCGGCCAATATAGGCAAGAGACCCAGTACTTC.

This chain uses TRBV5-4 with TRBJ2-7; possibly TRBD2 for D (6 bases). The CDR3 is 14 amino acids. Germline values: CDR1 SGHNT, CDR2 YYREEE (reference sequence). V was cut by 4 bases and J by 2 bases, with 13 bases left in between. The CDR3 DNA follows: TGTGCCAGCAGCCCGGGAGAGCGGGCCTACGAGCAGTACTTC. It yields the protein CASSPGERAYEQYF.

V usage is TRBV30 and J usage is TRBJ1-2; D is ambiguous. The CDR3 extends over 12 amino acids. Germline V gene sequence: CDR1 GTSNPN, CDR2 SVGIG (reference sequence). V shed 4 bases and J shed 8 bases, with 14 bases lying between them. In nucleotides, the CDR3 is TGTGCCTGGACCCTCCGTAACATCGGCTACACCTTC. Amino acids: CAWTLRNIGYTF.

The CDR3 region has the DNA TGTGCCAGCAGTCGTTCGGGGAGGGCGTATGGCTACACCTTC. It codes for CASSRSGRAYGYTF. The V call is TRBV27, the J call TRBJ1-2; D unclear. V lost 5 bases and J 5 bases, leaving 15 bases between the germline ends. Per the germline V gene, CDR1 is MNHEY and CDR2 is SMNVEV (reference sequence). The CDR3 runs to 14 residues.

This sequence joins TRBV10-3 and TRBJ2-7, with 7 bases that match TRBD2. Germline V gene lookup returns CDR1 ENHRY and CDR2 SYGVKD. V lost 1 base and J lost 4; bases outside the gene matches: 7. There are 15 residues in the CDR3. The CDR3 nucleotides are TGTGCCATCAGTGAGTTGAGGACTAGTACTTACGAGCAGTACTTC. This translates into CAISELRTSTYEQYF.

The chain employs TRBV4-2 and TRBJ2-7, with 7 bases lining up with TRBD1. J was trimmed by 0 bases and V by 4 bases; bases with no gene match: 9. Germline V gene data show CDR1 as LGHNA and CDR2 as YNFKEQ. The CDR3 is 16 amino acids. CDR3 residues: CASSPTGQTYSYEQYF. In DNA form, the CDR3 reads TGTGCCAGCAGCCCAACGGGACAGACCTACTCCTACGAGCAGTACTTC.

V and J are TRBV29-1 and TRBJ2-4; D not resolved. The CDR3 runs 13 residues. Germline V gene sequence: CDR1 SQVTM, CDR2 ANQGSEA. Trimming took 2 bases from V and 9 from J, leaving 14 bases between them. CDR3 amino acids: CSVEIHISGIQYF. The CDR3 DNA reads as TGCAGCGTTGAAATTCACATCTCAGGCATTCAGTACTTC.

The V gene is TRBV7-9, the J gene TRBJ1-6; D uncertain. CDR1 and CDR2 (germline): SEHNR, FQNEAQ (reference sequence). Trimming stripped 6 bases from V and 0 bases from J, with 9 bases between. The length of the CDR3 is 15 residues. The CDR3 region is CASSLTASYNSPLHF. The CDR3 DNA follows: TGTGCCAGCAGTCTAACCGCCTCCTATAATTCACCCCTCCACTTT.

The chain has TRBV5-1 and TRBJ2-5; D is ambiguous. The CDR3 has 14 residues. Germline CDR1 reads SGHRS; CDR2 reads YFSETQ. The V gene lost 1 base and the J gene lost 1 base, with 8 bases spanning the gap. CDR3: CASSLTVGQETQYF. The CDR3 nucleotides are TGCGCCAGCAGCTTGACAGTAGGCCAAGAGACCCAGTACTTC.

The chain uses TRBV11-3 and TRBJ2-1; TRBD2 might be the D (5 bases). The CDR3 loop spans 14 amino acids. The germline V gene encodes CDR1 SGHNT and CDR2 YENEEA. V was clipped by 1 base and J by 2 bases, with 6 bases between them. The CDR3 coding sequence is TGTGCCAGCAGCTTAGCAGCGGCCTACAATGAGCAGTTCTTC. It translates to CASSLAAAYNEQFF. Filled out from reference TRBV11-3 and TRBJ2-1, the complete variable domain reads EAGVVQSPRYKIIEKKQPVAFWCNPISGHNTLYWYLQNLGQGPELLIRYENEEAVDDSQLPKDRFSAERLKGVDSTLKIQPAELGDSAVYLCASSLAAAYNEQFFGPGTRLTVL.

This clone was observed a handful of times. The rearrangement uses TRBV7-9 and TRBJ2-7; D gene uncertain. The CDR3 has 11 amino acids. Germline CDR1 SEHNR, CDR2 FQNEAQ (reference sequence). V lost 5 bases to trimming and J lost 12 bases, with 14 bases between them. Here the CDR3 DNA reads TGTGCCAGCAGCCCAGGACCCCAGGCGTACTTC. Its protein is CASSPGPQAYF.